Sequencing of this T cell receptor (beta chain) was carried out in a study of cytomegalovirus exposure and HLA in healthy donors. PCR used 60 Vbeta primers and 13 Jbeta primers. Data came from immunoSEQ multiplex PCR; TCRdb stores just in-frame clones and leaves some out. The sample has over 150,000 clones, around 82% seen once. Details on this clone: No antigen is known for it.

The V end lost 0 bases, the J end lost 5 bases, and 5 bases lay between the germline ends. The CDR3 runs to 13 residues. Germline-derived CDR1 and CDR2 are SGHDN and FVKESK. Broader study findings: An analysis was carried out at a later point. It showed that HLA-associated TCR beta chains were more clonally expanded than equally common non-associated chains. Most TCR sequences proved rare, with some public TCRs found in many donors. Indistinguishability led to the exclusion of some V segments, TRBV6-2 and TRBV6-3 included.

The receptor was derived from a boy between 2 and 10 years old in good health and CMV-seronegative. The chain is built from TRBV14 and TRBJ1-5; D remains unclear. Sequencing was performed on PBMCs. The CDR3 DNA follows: TGTGCCAGCAGCCAAGATCCGGATCAGCCCCAGCATTTT. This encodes CASSQDPDQPQHF.